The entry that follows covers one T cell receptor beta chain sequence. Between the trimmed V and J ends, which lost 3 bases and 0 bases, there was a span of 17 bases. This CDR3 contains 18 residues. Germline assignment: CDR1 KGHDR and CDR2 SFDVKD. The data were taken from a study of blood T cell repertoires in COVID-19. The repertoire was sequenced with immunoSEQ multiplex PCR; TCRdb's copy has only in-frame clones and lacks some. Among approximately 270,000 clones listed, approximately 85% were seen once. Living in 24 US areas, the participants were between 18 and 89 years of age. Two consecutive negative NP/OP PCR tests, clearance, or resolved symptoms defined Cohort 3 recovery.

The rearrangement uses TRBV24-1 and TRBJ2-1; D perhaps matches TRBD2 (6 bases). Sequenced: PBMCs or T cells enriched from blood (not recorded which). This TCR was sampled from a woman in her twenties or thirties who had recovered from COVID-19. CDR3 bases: TGTGCCACCAGTGATATCGGGACTTCCAAGAGCTCCTACAATGAGCAGTTCTTC. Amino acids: CATSDIGTSKSSYNEQFF.